These T cell receptor beta chains were read from a single sample in a study of T cell responses to AZD1222 COVID-19 vaccine. Sequencing was performed with immunoSEQ multiplex PCR; in TCRdb, only in-frame clones are kept and a portion is missing. The sample records over 100,000 clones, just under 95% being singletons. The sample was peripheral blood, taken on day 0 of AZD1222 vaccination. Source of these receptors: an adult in good health. Both conserved end residues are part of each CDR3. The order of the fields is D gene, clone size, J gene, CDR3 length, V gene, CDR3 DNA, CDR3 protein. The D gene is left open where the match is weak. Clone size appears in some rows only: once, few, many, or a class for an expanded clone.

-	-	TRBJ1-6	17	TRBV9	TGTGCCAGCAGCCCTATGTCCGCGAGCTCCTATAATTCACCCCTCCACTTT	CASSPMSASSYNSPLHF
TRBD1	-	TRBJ1-4	16	TRBV10-3	TGTGCCATCAGTGAGGGACAGGGGTTTATGGTTGAAAAACTGTTTTTT	CAISEGQGFMVEKLFF
-	-	TRBJ2-7	18	TRBV5-6	TGTGCCAGCAGCTATTATTACCCATTAGGATCAACGAGTTACGAGCAGTACTTC	CASSYYYPLGSTSYEQYF
TRBD2	-	TRBJ2-2	16	TRBV27	TGTGCCAGCAGTCGGACCGGGACTACGTCCACCGGGGAGCTGTTTTTT	CASSRTGTTSTGELFF
-	-	TRBJ2-2	13	TRBV24-1	TGTGCCACCAGTGAAGTTGGCACCGGGGAGCTGTTTTTT	CATSEVGTGELFF
TRBD1	-	TRBJ1-1	14	TRBV15	TGTGCCACCGACCCACAGGGGGCGAACACTGAAGCTTTCTTT	CATDPQGANTEAFF
TRBD1	-	TRBJ2-1	14	TRBV7-9	TGTGCCAGCAGCACACAGGGGATGAACAATGAGCAGTTCTTC	CASSTQGMNNEQFF
-	-	TRBJ1-1	13	TRBV6-4	TGTGCCAGCAGGAGGAGCGGTGACACTGAAGCTTTCTTT	CASRRSGDTEAFF
-	-	TRBJ2-5	11	TRBV7-2	TGTGCCAGCAGCTCCCAAGAGACCCAGTACTTC	CASSSQETQYF
-	-	TRBJ1-3	17	TRBV11-2	TGTGCCAGCAGCTTAGGAGCAGACCCTATACGGGGAAACACCATATATTTT	CASSLGADPIRGNTIYF
-	-	TRBJ1-1	14	TRBV28	TGTGCCAGCAGCATCTATAAACTGAACACTGAAGCTTTCTTT	CASSIYKLNTEAFF
TRBD1	once	TRBJ2-1	15	TRBV5-4	TGTGCCAGCAGCTTAGGGACAGGGTCGTACAATGAGCAGTTCTTC	CASSLGTGSYNEQFF
TRBD1	-	TRBJ2-7	13	TRBV6-5	TGTGCCAGTGGACAGGGGAGTTCCTACGAGCAGTACTTC	CASGQGSSYEQYF
-	-	TRBJ2-1	13	TRBV27	TGTGCCAGCAGTTTGGCGGGGTACAATGAGCAGTTCTTC	CASSLAGYNEQFF
-	once	TRBJ2-1	18	TRBV4-1	TGCGCCAGCAGCCAAGATTCGTCGGCTAGCCCCTCCTACAATGAGCAGTTCTTC	CASSQDSSASPSYNEQFF
-	-	TRBJ2-1	14	TRBV24-1	TGTGCCACCAGTGATTTCGGACAGACCAATGAGCAGTTCTTC	CATSDFGQTNEQFF
TRBD1	-	TRBJ2-1	21	TRBV10-3	TGTGCCATCAGTGATTTTGGGAGACAGGGGGCCTTTCTGAGCTCCTACAATGAGCAGTTCTTC	CAISDFGRQGAFLSSYNEQFF
-	-	TRBJ2-2	15	TRBV30	TGTGCCTGGAGTGTACCCGCCAGGGCCACCGGGGAGCTGTTTTTT	CAWSVPARATGELFF
-	-	TRBJ1-2	14	TRBV6-5	TGTGCCAGCAGCCCGGTGGGGGGTGCGGCCGGCTACACCTTC	CASSPVGGAAGYTF
-	-	TRBJ1-5	14	TRBV19	TGTGCCAGTAGTATATCGGTAAACAATCAGCCCCAGCATTTT	CASSISVNNQPQHF
TRBD1	-	TRBJ1-5	13	TRBV12-3/TRBV12-4	TGTGCCAGTAGACAGGGCGGGGGTCAGCCCCAGCATTTT	CASRQGGGQPQHF
-	-	TRBJ2-5	15	TRBV9	TGTGCCAGCAGCCTGTCTCCGGGACTCGGGGAGACCCAGTACTTC	CASSLSPGLGETQYF
-	-	TRBJ2-3	13	TRBV7-2	TGTGCCAGCAGCTTGGTCGACACAGATACGCAGTATTTT	CASSLVDTDTQYF
-	-	TRBJ2-1	14	TRBV14	TGTGCCAGCAGCCAGGAACTAGGGTACAATGAGCAGTTCTTC	CASSQELGYNEQFF
TRBD2	-	TRBJ2-1	16	TRBV7-3	TGTGCCAGCAGCTTTCTGACTAGCGATACCTACAATGAGCAGTTCTTC	CASSFLTSDTYNEQFF
-	-	TRBJ2-3	17	TRBV19	TGTGCCAGTTCCCCCAATCAAGCAGGACCCACCACAGATACGCAGTATTTT	CASSPNQAGPTTDTQYF
TRBD1	-	TRBJ1-1	15	TRBV6-1	TGTGCCAGCAGTGACCCGGGACAGGGGAACACTGAAGCTTTCTTT	CASSDPGQGNTEAFF
TRBD2	-	TRBJ2-3	17	TRBV9	TGTGCCAGCAGCGTAGCCCCCGGGAGGGCCGGCACAGATACGCAGTATTTT	CASSVAPGRAGTDTQYF
-	few	TRBJ1-1	14	TRBV5-1	TGCGCCAGCAGCCTCCGGGTCCTGAACACTGAAGCTTTCTTT	CASSLRVLNTEAFF
TRBD1	-	TRBJ1-1	13	TRBV2	TGTGCCAGCAGGGGACAGGGGGCCACTGAAGCTTTCTTT	CASRGQGATEAFF
TRBD2	-	TRBJ2-1	16	TRBV5-1	TGCGCCAGCACGGGGGGGCCCTCCAGCTCCTACAATGAGCAGTTCTTC	CASTGGPSSSYNEQFF
-	-	TRBJ1-2	12	TRBV5-1	TGCGCCAGCAGCTTAGGAGGTTATGGCTACACCTTC	CASSLGGYGYTF
-	-	TRBJ2-2	14	TRBV18	TGTGCCAGCTCACGTCAGGGTAACACCGGGGAGCTGTTTTTT	CASSRQGNTGELFF
-	-	TRBJ2-7	11	TRBV3-1/TRBV3-2	TGTGCCAGCAGCCAAAGCTACGAGCAGTACTTC	CASSQSYEQYF
-	-	TRBJ2-2	15	TRBV30	TGTGCCTGGAGGGTGAAGCTCACCAACACCGGGGAGCTGTTTTTT	CAWRVKLTNTGELFF
-	-	TRBJ2-7	12	TRBV2	TGTGCCAGCAGCCGGGCCCCCAGGTATCAGTACTTC	CASSRAPRYQYF
TRBD2	-	TRBJ2-2	17	TRBV5-4	TGTGCCAGCAGCTTGGGGCTAGCGGGAGTTAACACCGGGGAGCTGTTTTTT	CASSLGLAGVNTGELFF
-	-	TRBJ1-2	13	TRBV6-6	TGTGCCAGCAGGCCACAGGGAACCAATGGCTACACCTTC	CASRPQGTNGYTF
TRBD1	-	TRBJ1-1	13	TRBV6-5	TGTGCCAGCAGCAGGGGGGAGGGCACTGAAGCTTTCTTT	CASSRGEGTEAFF
-	-	TRBJ1-5	15	TRBV21-1	TGTGCCAGCAGCGCTCGGTACAGTCTCAATCAGCCCCAGCATTTT	CASSARYSLNQPQHF
-	-	TRBJ1-1	10	TRBV6-6	TGTGCCAGCAGTTACCCACGAGCTTTCTTT	CASSYPRAFF
-	-	TRBJ1-6	19	TRBV11-2	TGTGCCAGCAGCTTAAAAGCCCTCAGGGCACGGACCTATAATTCACCCCTCCACTTT	CASSLKALRARTYNSPLHF
TRBD1	-	TRBJ2-7	15	TRBV3-1/TRBV3-2	TGTGCCAGCAGCCAAGCCCCGGGACAGTCCTACGAGCAGTACTTC	CASSQAPGQSYEQYF
TRBD1	once	TRBJ1-2	15	TRBV13	TGTGCCAGCAGCGACCGACAGGGGCGGGACTATGGCTACACCTTC	CASSDRQGRDYGYTF
-	-	TRBJ1-1	13	TRBV10-1	TGCGCCAGCAGTGGAGGTGCTGAGAGTGGATATTTCTTT	CASSGGAESGYFF
-	-	TRBJ2-6	16	TRBV24-1	TGTGCCACCAGTGATTCGGGAGCCGGTGGGGCCAACGTCCTGACTTTC	CATSDSGAGGANVLTF
TRBD1	-	TRBJ1-2	17	TRBV3-1/TRBV3-2	TGTGCCAGCAGCCAGGACAGGGACCTATCGGCTAACTATGGCTACACCTTC	CASSQDRDLSANYGYTF
-	-	TRBJ1-5	14	TRBV7-2	TGTGCCAGCAGCTTAGCTGTGGGGCAACAGCCCCAGCATTTT	CASSLAVGQQPQHF
TRBD1	-	TRBJ1-6	16	TRBV6-2/TRBV6-3	TGTGCCAGCAGTTACCAGGGGACAGGGGTCGGATCACCCCTCCACTTT	CASSYQGTGVGSPLHF
-	-	TRBJ1-4	12	TRBV9	TGTGCCAGCAGCGTAGCCTCCGGTAAACTGTTTTTT	CASSVASGKLFF
-	-	TRBJ2-1	17	TRBV9	TGTGCCAGCAGCGTAGACCCCTCAGGTTGGACGGGCAATGAGCAGTTCTTC	CASSVDPSGWTGNEQFF
-	once	TRBJ2-3	13	TRBV19	TGTGCCAGTACCTCAGGGTTCACAGATACGCAGTATTTT	CASTSGFTDTQYF
-	-	TRBJ1-3	14	TRBV2	TGTGCCAGCAGTGAACTGGAGGCTGGAAACACCATATATTTT	CASSELEAGNTIYF
-	-	TRBJ1-5	16	TRBV21-1	TGTGCCAGCAGCAAAGATTGGAGACTAAGCAATCAGCCCCAGCATTTT	CASSKDWRLSNQPQHF
TRBD1	-	TRBJ1-1	14	TRBV6-5	TGTGCCAGCAGTCGGACAGGCGGGAACACTGAAGCTTTCTTT	CASSRTGGNTEAFF